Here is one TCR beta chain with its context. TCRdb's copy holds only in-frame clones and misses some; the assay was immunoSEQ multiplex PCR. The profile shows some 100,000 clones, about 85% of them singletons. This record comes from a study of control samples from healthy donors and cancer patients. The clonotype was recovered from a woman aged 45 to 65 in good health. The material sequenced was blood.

DNA for the CDR3: TGTGCTAGTGGTTTGGTTCCCCCGGGCTTCTCCTTAGAGACCCAGTACTTC. The encoded protein is CASGLVPPGFSLETQYF. The chain combines TRBV12-5 with TRBJ2-5; D ambiguous. Germline CDR1 reads LGHNT; CDR2 reads FRNRAP. The CDR3 length is 17 residues. Trimming removed 0 bases at V and 4 bases at J, with 18 bases between.